The 23 T cell receptor beta chains listed next were all sequenced from one sample in a study of T-cell memory formation after mild COVID-19. TCRdb re-called the 5' RACE reads through MiXCR, storing one row per CDR3 protein. The sample includes about 320,000 distinct CDR3 sequences, approximately 14% of them seen just once. The sequenced sample consisted of PBMCs or a T cell subset sorted from them (not recorded which). The receptors shown here come from a man aged 18 to 29 who had mild COVID-19 (a few samples of this study predate the infection). Cell type and time point are not known.

There are a few counts of this clonotype. This chain links TRBV5-1 with TRBJ2-1; 8 bases map to TRBD2. This CDR3 comprises 13 residues. The germline V gene has CDR1 SGHRS and CDR2 YFSETQ. The trim removed 4 bases at V and 4 bases at J, leaving 1 base unmatched. CDR3 sequence reads: CASSTSGYNEQFF. CDR3 DNA: TGCGCCAGCAGCACTAGCGGATACAATGAGCAGTTCTTC.

This clonotype has a handful of counts. This rearrangement joins TRBV4-3 to TRBJ2-3; 14 bases line up with TRBD2. J lost 0 bases, V lost 0 bases, and 2 bases had no gene match. The CDR3 is 18 amino acids. Germline CDR1 reads LGHNA; CDR2 reads YSLEER. CDR3 loop: CASSQEGLAGDSTDTQYF. The CDR3 coding sequence is TGCGCCAGCAGCCAAGAGGGACTAGCGGGGGATAGCACAGATACGCAGTATTTT.

This clonotype came up many times. The chain is built from TRBV20-1 and TRBJ2-1, with 12 bases lining up with TRBD2. V lost 0 bases to trimming and J lost 15 bases; unmatched junction nucleotides: 12. Germline assignment: CDR1 DFQATT and CDR2 SNEGSKA (reference sequence). The CDR3 covers 15 residues. The DNA of the CDR3 is TGCAGTGCTAGAGATCGGGCTAGCGGGGGGGCCACCTCGTTCTTC. This translates into CSARDRASGGATSFF.

The V call is TRBV5-1, the J call TRBJ2-7; 8 bases match TRBD2. The junction had 4 bases not matched to a gene; V was cut back by 3 bases and J by 5 bases. Germline CDR1 is SGHRS and CDR2 is YFSETQ. The length of the CDR3 is 13 residues. CDR3 sequence: CASSYSGENEQYF. The CDR3, as DNA: TGCGCCAGCAGCTATAGCGGGGAGAACGAGCAGTACTTC.

V and J are TRBV5-1 and TRBJ2-3, with D unresolved. Looked up from germline, CDR1 is SGHRS and CDR2 is YFSETQ. The CDR3 has 15 residues. The V and J ends lost 3 bases and 4 bases respectively, with 15 bases between them. CDR3 residues: CASSSTGSRADTQYF. The CDR3 DNA reads TGCGCCAGCAGCTCGACCGGGTCGCGAGCAGATACGCAGTATTTT.

This clonotype occurred a few times. The CDR3 DNA sequence: TGCGCCAGCAGTAAGGGACAGCTCTACAATGAGCAGTTCTTC. This translates into CASSKGQLYNEQFF. The chain uses TRBV5-1 and TRBJ2-1; 7 bases are a match to TRBD1. CDR1 SGHRS and CDR2 YFSETQ come from the germline V gene. V shed 5 bases and J 3 bases; nucleotides not matched to a gene: 5. This CDR3 is 14 amino acids long.

This clonotype has more than one count but fewer than ten. This chain uses TRBV3-1 with TRBJ2-5, with 10 bases fitting TRBD1. Unmatched junction bases numbered 3, after V lost 6 bases and J lost 5 bases. Germline assignment: CDR1 LGHDT and CDR2 YNNKEL (reference sequence). CDR3 length: 13 amino acids. The DNA for the CDR3 is TGTGCCAGCAGGGCGACAGGGGGCGAGACCCAGTACTTC. This sequence encodes CASRATGGETQYF.

V and J are TRBV7-2 and TRBJ1-2; D perhaps matches TRBD1 (5 bases). CDR1 SGHTA and CDR2 FQGNSA come from the germline V gene. CDR3 length equals 15 residues. V gave up 5 bases and J gave up 4 bases, with 17 bases separating them. The CDR3 spells CASSTIGQPSYGYTF. The DNA for the CDR3 is TGTGCCAGCAGCACAATTGGACAACCCTCCTATGGCTACACCTTC.

There are a few counts of this clonotype. The chain couples TRBV7-9 to TRBJ1-6, with no clear D. The CDR3 covers 10 residues. The V gene lost 8 bases and the J gene lost 11 bases, with 7 bases spanning the gap. Germline V gene lookup returns CDR1 SEHNR and CDR2 FQNEAQ (reference sequence). CDR3 bases: TGTGCCAGCGATATTGCACCCCTCCACTTT. Translating it yields CASDIAPLHF.

This clonotype has more than one count but fewer than ten. The rearrangement joins TRBV7-9 to TRBJ2-7, with a possible D match to TRBD2 (6 bases). Trimming stripped 4 bases from V and 1 base from J, with 14 bases between. Germline CDR1 reads SEHNR; CDR2 reads FQNEAQ (reference sequence). The CDR3 extends over 15 amino acids. The CDR3 region is CASSSRELRSYEQYF. CDR3 bases: TGTGCCAGCAGCTCACGGGAGCTCAGGTCCTACGAGCAGTACTTC.

A few counts support this clonotype. This chain links TRBV24-1 with TRBJ2-2, with 9 bases fitting TRBD1. The CDR3 length is 17 residues. Germline V lookup: CDR1 KGHDR, CDR2 SFDVKD. The junction had 8 bases not matched to a gene; V was cut back by 3 bases and J by 4 bases. This CDR3 reads CATSDHPGQGLTGELFF. The CDR3 DNA reads as TGTGCCACCAGTGATCATCCGGGACAGGGACTCACCGGGGAGCTGTTTTTT.

The V gene is TRBV7-7, the J gene TRBJ2-3; D gene uncertain. Germline V lookup: CDR1 SSHAT, CDR2 FNYEAQ (reference sequence). The CDR3 runs to 14 residues. Deletions cut 5 bases from V and 1 base from J, with 10 bases between. The CDR3 loop is CASSPYLGTDTQYF. The DNA for the CDR3 is TGTGCCAGCAGCCCTTATCTGGGCACAGATACGCAGTATTTT.

There are a few counts of this clonotype. The chain employs TRBV6-6 and TRBJ2-1; the D gene is possibly TRBD2 (6 bases). The germline V and J ends were trimmed by 7 bases and 2 bases, with 18 bases remaining between them. From germline, CDR1 is MNHNY and CDR2 SVGAGI (reference sequence). The CDR3 is 16 amino acids. The CDR3: CASILAGTETYNEQFF. CDR3 sequence (DNA): TGTGCCAGCATACTAGCCGGGACCGAGACCTACAATGAGCAGTTCTTC.

The V call is TRBV5-5, the J call TRBJ1-1; D not certain. The CDR3 runs 15 residues. The germline V and J ends were trimmed by 4 bases and 3 bases, with 16 bases remaining between them. Germline V gene data show CDR1 as SGHKS and CDR2 as YYEKEE (reference sequence). CDR3: CASSPWTGSYTEAFF. CDR3 nucleotide sequence: TGTGCCAGCAGCCCTTGGACGGGAAGCTACACTGAAGCTTTCTTT. The variable domain in full, completed from reference TRBV5-5 and TRBJ1-1, reads DAGVTQSPTHLIKTRGQQVTLRCSPISGHKSVSWYQQVLGQGPQFIFQYYEKEERGRGNFPDRFSARQFPNYSSELNVNALLLGDSALYLCASSPWTGSYTEAFFGQGTRLTVV.

This clonotype was counted between two and nine times. This CDR3 is CASSLGRALAFF. CDR3 bases: TGTGCCAGCAGCCTGGGGCGGGCATTAGCTTTCTTT. V gene TRBV5-4 combines with J gene TRBJ1-1; a weak D match, TRBD1 (5 bases). The CDR3 is 12 residues long. Germline V gene sequence: CDR1 SGHNT, CDR2 YYREEE (reference sequence). Trimming removed 4 bases from V and 10 bases from J, with 14 bases in between.

This clonotype appeared a few times. This sequence joins TRBV4-3 and TRBJ2-3; the D is unclear. Trimming pared 0 bases from V and 3 bases from J, leaving 7 bases between. From germline, CDR1 is LGHNA and CDR2 YSLEER. The CDR3 has 14 amino acids. The CDR3 protein is CASSQDLPTDTQYF. CDR3 sequence (DNA): TGCGCCAGCAGCCAAGATCTCCCGACAGATACGCAGTATTTT.

This chain connects TRBV3-1 to TRBJ2-4; 7 nucleotides align to TRBD1. Germline values: CDR1 LGHDT, CDR2 YNNKEL (reference sequence). V dropped 3 bases and J dropped 3; count of bases not matched to a gene: 2. The length of the CDR3 is 14 residues. CDR3 nucleotides: TGTGCCAGCAGCCAGACAGGGTACAAAAACATTCAGTACTTC. This translates into CASSQTGYKNIQYF.

This clonotype was seen repeatedly, ten times or more. The chain carries TRBV20-1 and TRBJ1-6; 7 bases are a match to TRBD1. The V segment lost 5 bases and the J segment 8 bases; nucleotides outside the gene matches: 9. The CDR3 is 14 residues long. Germline assignment: CDR1 DFQATT and CDR2 SNEGSKA (reference sequence). The CDR3 DNA reads as TGCAGTGCTCCAAAGACAGGGAGGGATTCACCCCTCCACTTT. Translating it yields CSAPKTGRDSPLHF.

This clonotype came up a few times. Here the CDR3 reads CASSVAPNTSVGQYV. Written as DNA, the CDR3 is TGTGCCAGCAGCGTAGCCCCGAATACAAGTGTCGGGCAGTACGTC. V gene TRBV9 combines with J gene TRBJ2-7, with D uncertain. Germline loops: CDR1 SGDLS, CDR2 YYNGEE. This CDR3 region has 15 residues. V shed 0 bases and J shed 9 bases, with 19 bases lying between them.

The V and J genes are TRBV4-1 and TRBJ1-5, with 8 bases identical to TRBD1. The V gene end was trimmed by 6 bases and the J gene end by 11 bases; junction bases not matched to a gene: 6. Per the germline V gene, CDR1 is MGHRA and CDR2 is YSYEKL. CDR3 length equals 12 residues. The DNA for the CDR3 is TGCGCCAGCAGTTACTCAGGGGGCACCCAGCATTTT. This sequence encodes CASSYSGGTQHF.

The chain is built from TRBV7-6 and TRBJ2-1, with 8 bases identical to TRBD2. This CDR3 is 18 amino acids long. In germline, CDR1 is SGHVS, CDR2 FNYEAQ. Trimming took 3 bases from V and 2 from J; bases not matched to a gene: 12. CDR3 bases: TGTGCCAGCAGCTTCCCAAGGACTAGCCGGGGACCCTACAATGAGCAGTTCTTC. This gives the protein CASSFPRTSRGPYNEQFF. The full variable domain, its missing parts supplied by reference TRBV7-6 and TRBJ2-1, is GAGVSQSPRYKVTKRGQDVALRCDPISGHVSLYWYRQALGQGPEFLTYFNYEAQQDKSGLPNDRFSAERPEGSISTLTIQRTEQRDSAMYRCASSFPRTSRGPYNEQFFGPGTRLTVL.

This clonotype was found many times. CDR3 DNA sequence: TGTGCCAGCAGCCTGATCTTCGGGGTTCAGTTCTTC. It encodes CASSLIFGVQFF. The chain employs TRBV7-2 and TRBJ2-1, with a weak D call TRBD2 (5 bases). Germline CDR1 and CDR2: SGHTA and FQGNSA. The CDR3 is 12 residues long. V lost 5 bases to trimming and J lost 13 bases, with 15 bases between them.

This chain links TRBV20-1 with TRBJ2-5, with 8 bases fitting TRBD2. CDR1 is DFQATT, CDR2 SNEGSKA, per germline (reference sequence). Trimming removed 0 bases from V and 5 bases from J; junction bases left unmatched: 20. The CDR3 consists of 19 residues. The CDR3 DNA sequence: TGCAGTGCTAGAGACCACCATCAGCGGGGGCTTAGGCTAAGGGAGACCCAGTACTTC. Translating gives CSARDHHQRGLRLRETQYF.